Below, 26 T cell receptor beta chains from the same sample are listed, as sequenced in a study of blood T cells in healthy people across ages. It was with a sample-barcoded 5' primer and a J-beta primer mix that a second PCR of roughly 7 to 12 cycles was run. Via MiXCR, TCRdb re-called the 5' RACE reads, giving one row per CDR3 protein. The sample lists roughly 1,300,000 distinct CDR3 sequences; roughly 59% were seen once. Input material: blood. The receptors come from a man between 18 and 29 years old in good health.

The table lists this clonotype with a few counts. CDR3 sequence: CSARSDSSTPDTQYF. CDR3 nucleotide sequence: TGCAGTGCTAGATCGGACTCATCCACTCCAGATACGCAGTATTTT. The V call is TRBV20-1, the J call TRBJ2-3; D may be TRBD2 (5 bases). Trimming pared 2 bases from V and 4 bases from J, leaving 16 bases between. Germline CDR1 and CDR2: DFQATT and SNEGSKA (reference sequence). The CDR3 length is 15 residues.

This clonotype appeared once. The gene calls are TRBV4-3 and TRBJ1-3; D is unclear. This CDR3 contains 15 residues. CDR1 is LGHNA and CDR2 is YSLEER in the germline V gene. Deletions cut 1 base from V and 6 bases from J, with 13 bases between. DNA of the CDR3: TGCGCCAGCAGCCAAGGAGGCAGGCCACAAAACACCATATATTTT. Its translation is CASSQGGRPQNTIYF.

The J gene is TRBJ2-2, the V gene TRBV7-9, with TRBD1 as a possible D gene (6 bases). Germline loops: CDR1 SEHNR, CDR2 FQNEAQ (reference sequence). V lost 5 bases to trimming and J lost 7 bases, with 8 bases between them. This CDR3 comprises 12 residues. CDR3 region: CASSEQGGELFF. CDR3 in DNA: TGTGCCAGCAGCGAACAGGGCGGGGAGCTGTTTTTT.

This rearrangement joins TRBV4-3 to TRBJ2-3; 8 nucleotides agree with TRBD2. Germline CDR1 is LGHNA and CDR2 is YSLEER. The CDR3 extends over 17 amino acids. Losses at the gene ends were 0 bases for V and 0 bases for J; bases not matched to a gene: 5. CDR3 in DNA: TGCGCCAGCAGCCAAGATCCCGGGACTAGAAGCACAGATACGCAGTATTTT. Protein product: CASSQDPGTRSTDTQYF.

This rearrangement joins TRBV5-1 to TRBJ2-7; 13 positions match TRBD2. Germline lookup yields CDR1 SGHRS and CDR2 YFSETQ. The CDR3 spans 14 residues. V shed 6 bases and J 5 bases; nucleotides not matched to a gene: 5. The CDR3 protein is CASKTSGRMDEQYF. CDR3 in DNA: TGCGCCAGCAAGACTAGCGGGAGGATGGACGAGCAGTACTTC.

This clonotype was picked up one time. As DNA, the CDR3 is TGTGCCAGCAGCCCCCCGGGACAGCTAAAAAACATTCAGTACTTC. It yields the protein CASSPPGQLKNIQYF. The chain couples TRBV11-2 to TRBJ2-4; the match to TRBD1 covers 7 bases. The CDR3 is made up of 15 amino acids. Germline-derived CDR1 and CDR2 are SGHAT and FQNNGV. Trimming cost V 5 bases and J 4 bases; bases outside gene matches: 8.

This clonotype has a handful of counts. The chain combines TRBV7-9 with TRBJ2-1, with D possibly TRBD1 on 5 matching bases. This CDR3 contains 16 residues. V lost 5 bases and J 8 bases, leaving 22 bases between the germline ends. Germline V gene lookup returns CDR1 SEHNR and CDR2 FQNEAQ (reference sequence). The CDR3 region has the DNA TGTGCCAGCAGCCCCTCCCCGGGCTCGACAGCCGATGAGCAGTTCTTC. It is translated as CASSPSPGSTADEQFF.

The V and J genes are TRBV12-3 or TRBV12-4 and TRBJ2-3; weak D call: TRBD2 (6 bases). V was clipped by 7 bases and J by 3 bases, with 14 bases between them. This CDR3 has 14 residues. Here the CDR3 reads CASTSPRGTDTQYF. The CDR3 DNA sequence: TGTGCCAGCACTTCTCCTCGGGGGACAGATACGCAGTATTTT.

This clonotype was seen a few times. The chain combines TRBV4-1 with TRBJ1-4; D is undetermined. Trimming pared 3 bases from V and 2 bases from J, leaving 10 bases between. Germline V gene sequence: CDR1 MGHRA, CDR2 YSYEKL. This CDR3 region has 15 residues. CDR3 sequence reads: CASSHPIQTNEKLFF. Here the CDR3 DNA reads TGCGCCAGCAGCCACCCGATTCAGACTAATGAAAAACTGTTTTTT.

The genes are TRBV6-4 and TRBJ2-1; 7 bases line up with TRBD2. After removal of 6 bases from V and 15 bases from J, the junction contained 11 bases not matched to a gene. The germline gives CDR1 MRHNA, CDR2 SNTAGT. The CDR3 is made up of 12 amino acids. CDR3 protein: CASSLRAGSLFF. CDR3 sequence (DNA): TGTGCCAGCAGCCTTAGAGCGGGAAGCCTGTTCTTC.

V is TRBV27 and J is TRBJ2-3; 10 positions agree with TRBD2. This CDR3 is built from 18 residues. CDR1 and CDR2 (germline): MNHEY, SMNVEV (reference sequence). V lost 4 bases to trimming and J lost 0 bases; unmatched junction nucleotides: 10. The CDR3 region is CASSSAIGLAASTDTQYF. In DNA form, the CDR3 reads TGTGCCAGCAGTTCAGCTATAGGACTAGCGGCTAGCACAGATACGCAGTATTTT.

DNA for the CDR3: TGTGCCATCGGGCCTAGTATTAATGAGCAGTTCTTC. Translated: CAIGPSINEQFF. This chain links TRBV10-3 with TRBJ2-1; D call uncertain. CDR1 and CDR2 (germline): ENHRY, SYGVKD. The CDR3 sequence is 12 residues long. Trimming removed 8 bases at V and 7 bases at J, with 12 bases between.

The chain combines TRBV9 with TRBJ1-2, with TRBD1 matching over 10 bases. Trimming cost V 3 bases and J 4 bases; bases outside gene matches: 6. The CDR3 extends over 15 amino acids. Per the germline V gene, CDR1 is SGDLS and CDR2 is YYNGEE. The CDR3 spells CASSGFRDRGYGYTF. In nucleotides, the CDR3 is TGTGCCAGCAGCGGATTCCGGGACAGGGGCTATGGCTACACCTTC.

The chain is built from TRBV3-1 and TRBJ2-7, with D uncertain. The ends were cut back, 4 bases at V and 5 bases at J, with 9 bases in the middle. CDR3 length: 12 amino acids. Germline loops: CDR1 LGHDT, CDR2 YNNKEL (reference sequence). CDR3 sequence reads: CASSPGLHEQYF. CDR3 in DNA: TGTGCCAGCAGCCCTGGTCTCCACGAGCAGTACTTC.

This clonotype was recorded a few times. The genes are TRBV6-2 or TRBV6-3 and TRBJ1-5, with TRBD1 as a possible D gene (5 bases). Trimming pared 2 bases from V and 7 bases from J, leaving 12 bases between. Germline CDR1 is MNHEY and CDR2 is SVGEGT. CDR3 length equals 14 residues. The CDR3 DNA follows: TGTGCCAGCAGTTACGGGGGTTCACGGCAGCCCCAGCATTTT. It yields the protein CASSYGGSRQPQHF.

This clonotype has only one observation. The germline gene is not matched at one end of the junction; a read error may be the cause. The chain is built from TRBV20-1 and TRBJ2-6; D gene ambiguous. Per germline, CDR1 DFQATT and CDR2 SNEGSKA (reference sequence). The CDR3 loop spans 15 amino acids. Written as DNA, the CDR3 is TGCAGTGCTAGAGATCTTGACTCTGGGACCAACGTCCTGACTTTC. Translated, it gives CSARDLDSGTNVLTF.

The chain recombines TRBV7-8 with TRBJ2-6, with D uncertain. This CDR3 is 16 amino acids long. The ends were cut back, 2 bases at V and 0 bases at J, with 8 bases in the middle. Germline assignment: CDR1 SGHVS and CDR2 FQNEAQ. The CDR3 is CASSLRSGSGANVLTF. CDR3 bases: TGTGCCAGCAGCTTACGATCCGGCTCTGGGGCCAACGTCCTGACTTTC.

The chain has TRBV28 and TRBJ2-5; 7 nucleotides line up with TRBD1. The germline CDR1 and CDR2 sequences are MDHEN and SYDVKM. V lost 6 bases and J lost 4; bases outside the gene matches: 8. This CDR3 spans 14 amino acids. CDR3 in amino acids: CASRPKRGLETQYF. The CDR3 DNA sequence: TGTGCCAGCAGACCCAAAAGGGGGCTAGAGACCCAGTACTTC.

This clonotype turned up a few times. The rearrangement joins TRBV4-1 to TRBJ2-6, with 8 bases lining up with TRBD1. The J segment lost 2 bases and the V segment lost 5 bases, leaving 2 bases of the junction unmatched. Germline loops: CDR1 MGHRA, CDR2 YSYEKL. CDR3 length: 15 amino acids. CDR3 in amino acids: CASSAQGAGANVLTF. The CDR3 region has the DNA TGCGCCAGCAGCGCACAGGGGGCTGGGGCCAACGTCCTGACTTTC.

The sample holds a few counts of this clonotype. The chain couples TRBV29-1 to TRBJ2-7; 9 positions match TRBD2. J gave up 1 base and V 6 bases, and 22 bases lay outside the gene matches. Germline V gene data show CDR1 as SQVTM and CDR2 as ANQGSEA. The CDR3 has 19 amino acids. CDR3 sequence reads: CSVRPPSIAGGPISYEQYF. CDR3 nucleotide sequence: TGCAGCGTACGTCCCCCGTCGATTGCGGGAGGGCCTATTTCCTACGAGCAGTACTTC.

The chain employs TRBV20-1 and TRBJ2-4; D may be TRBD2 (5 bases). Judging by the DNA end, TRBJ2-7 fits better; the J call may be wrong. Germline V gene lookup returns CDR1 DFQATT and CDR2 SNEGSKA (reference sequence). CDR3 length: 14 residues. CDR3 region: CSASSQSRAYEQYF. Here the CDR3 DNA reads TGCAGTGCTAGTAGTCAGTCGAGGGCATACGAGCAGTACTTC.

The chain links TRBV9 to TRBJ2-5, with D perhaps TRBD1 (6 bases). CDR1 and CDR2 from the germline V gene are SGDLS and YYNGEE. The ends were cut back, 3 bases at V and 0 bases at J, with 9 bases in the middle. This CDR3 is built from 14 residues. The CDR3 region is CASSARQDQETQYF. The DNA of the CDR3 is TGTGCCAGCAGCGCCCGACAGGACCAAGAGACCCAGTACTTC.

V gene TRBV4-2 combines with J gene TRBJ2-2; 11 positions match TRBD2. There are 16 residues in the CDR3. Trimming cost V 8 bases and J 0 bases; bases outside gene matches: 5. From germline, CDR1 is LGHNA and CDR2 YNFKEQ. The CDR3 spells CASEDSGGANTGELFF. The CDR3 DNA follows: TGTGCCAGCGAAGATAGCGGGGGGGCGAACACCGGGGAGCTGTTTTTT.

As to this clonotype: Germline is not matched at one junction end, which may reflect a read error. The chain carries TRBV7-6 and TRBJ2-3; D is unresolved. The CDR3 totals 14 residues. Germline CDR1 SGHVS, CDR2 FNYEAQ. CDR3 protein: CACSLAVVPDTQYF. In DNA form, the CDR3 reads TGTGCCTGCAGCTTAGCAGTTGTCCCAGATACGCAGTATTTT. Full variable domain (missing parts from reference TRBV7-6 and TRBJ2-3): GAGVSQSPRYKVTKRGQDVALRCDPISGHVSLYWYRQALGQGPEFLTYFNYEAQQDKSGLPNDRFSAERPEGSISTLTIQRTEQRDSAMYRCACSLAVVPDTQYFGPGTRLTVL.

This clonotype turned up a few times. The V call is TRBV20-1, the J call TRBJ2-7; perhaps D is TRBD1 or TRBD2 (5 bases each). V was trimmed by 6 bases and J by 1 base, leaving 13 bases between them. CDR1 is DFQATT, CDR2 SNEGSKA, per germline (reference sequence). This CDR3 contains 13 residues. The CDR3 DNA reads TGCAGTGCCCTAAGGGACGGTTCCTACGAGCAGTACTTC. This sequence encodes CSALRDGSYEQYF.

V usage is TRBV15 and J usage is TRBJ1-2, with TRBD1 as a possible D gene (5 bases). Germline CDR1 LNHNV, CDR2 YYDKDF (reference sequence). The CDR3 consists of 13 residues. Trimming shortened V by 5 bases and J by 3 bases, and 10 bases separated the two germline ends. The CDR3 reads CATSYWGDYGYTF. CDR3 bases: TGTGCCACCAGCTATTGGGGCGACTATGGCTACACCTTC.